Listed below are T cell receptor beta chains from one sample, sequenced in a study of early T cells in non-severe SARS-CoV-2 infection. TCRdb reprocessed the 5' RACE reads via MiXCR and lists one record per CDR3 protein. The sample yields more than 15,000 distinct CDR3 sequences, less than 6.5% seen once. Specimen: whole blood, collected at baseline. Receptor source: an adult who was a healthcare worker with PCR-confirmed SARS-CoV-2 infection or an uninfected control (not recorded which). The CDR3 runs from the conserved cysteine through the conserved F or W. Fields, in order: V gene, clone size, J gene, D gene, CDR3 protein, CDR3 DNA. A D gene is named only where the DNA matches it firmly. Clone size is given for some rows only: seen once, a few or many times, or a class if the clone is expanded.

TRBV18	many	TRBJ1-2	TRBD1	CASSPTGAYGYTF	TGTGCCAGCTCACCAACAGGGGCCTATGGCTACACCTTC
TRBV27	many	TRBJ1-2	NA	CASSSLSNYGYTF	TGTGCCAGCAGTTCTTTGTCCAACTATGGCTACACCTTC
TRBV6-1	medium-sized	TRBJ1-2	NA	CASSEVVGDRGYTF	TGTGCCAGCAGTGAAGTCGTAGGGGACCGTGGCTACACCTTC
TRBV5-1	many	TRBJ2-5	TRBD1	CASSPTGDTETQYF	TGCGCCAGCAGCCCGACAGGGGATACGGAGACCCAGTACTTC
TRBV29-1	many	TRBJ2-3	TRBD2	CSVPSGLAGGDTQYF	TGCAGCGTTCCCTCGGGACTAGCGGGGGGGGATACGCAGTATTTT
TRBV12-3/TRBV12-4	medium-sized	TRBJ2-5	TRBD2	CASSRGWGGQETQYF	TGTGCCAGCAGCAGAGGGTGGGGGGGGCAAGAGACCCAGTACTTC
TRBV29-1	many	TRBJ1-2	TRBD1	CNVGTAYGYTF	TGCAACGTCGGGACAGCCTATGGCTACACCTTC
TRBV5-1	many	TRBJ1-2	NA	CASSATGANYGYTF	TGCGCCAGCAGCGCAACCGGGGCTAACTATGGCTACACCTTC
TRBV7-7	many	TRBJ2-4	NA	CASSPQGPKNIQYF	TGTGCCAGCAGCCCACAGGGACCCAAAAACATTCAGTACTTC
TRBV29-1	many	TRBJ2-1	TRBD2	CSVEPQGGRTYNEQFF	TGCAGCGTTGAGCCCCAGGGAGGGAGGACCTACAATGAGCAGTTCTTC
TRBV27	many	TRBJ1-1	TRBD1	CASSLGRGREAFF	TGTGCCAGCAGTTTAGGGAGGGGGCGAGAGGCTTTCTTT
TRBV11-2	many	TRBJ2-2	NA	CASTPTETNTGELFF	TGTGCCAGCACCCCGACAGAGACGAACACCGGGGAGCTGTTTTTT
TRBV5-1	many	TRBJ2-7	TRBD1	CASSLVDRDEQYF	TGCGCCAGCAGCTTAGTCGACAGGGACGAGCAGTACTTC
TRBV6-2/TRBV6-3	few	TRBJ1-1	NA	CASTDLVWKAFF	TGTGCCAGCACCGACTTGGTTTGGAAAGCTTTCTTT
TRBV20-1	many	TRBJ1-5	NA	CSAREPKGGNQPQHF	TGCAGTGCTAGAGAACCTAAAGGGGGCAATCAGCCCCAGCATTTT
TRBV5-1	many	TRBJ1-2	TRBD1	CASSSTPGQGALGYTF	TGCGCCAGCAGCTCAACACCGGGACAGGGGGCTCTTGGCTACACCTTC
TRBV6-6	medium-sized	TRBJ1-2	NA	CASSYSWGGYTF	TGTGCCAGCAGTTACTCGTGGGGTGGCTACACCTTC
TRBV20-1	medium-sized	TRBJ2-3	TRBD2	CSARDQKSGGRGDTQYF	TGCAGTGCTAGAGATCAAAAGAGCGGGGGGCGGGGAGATACGCAGTATTTT
TRBV12-3/TRBV12-4	many	TRBJ1-6	TRBD1	CASVQGAHSPLHF	TGTGCCAGCGTACAGGGGGCACATTCACCCCTCCACTTT
TRBV27	many	TRBJ2-2	NA	CASSIRLDTGELFF	TGTGCCAGCAGTATCCGATTGGACACCGGGGAGCTGTTTTTT
TRBV6-1	many	TRBJ1-1	NA	CASSEGRGLRDEAFF	TGTGCCAGCAGTGAAGGCAGGGGTCTTAGGGATGAAGCTTTCTTT
TRBV6-2/TRBV6-3	many	TRBJ2-1	TRBD1	CASSTSGTGVYNEQFF	TGTGCCAGCAGTACCTCCGGGACAGGGGTCTACAATGAGCAGTTCTTC
TRBV7-8	few	TRBJ2-3	TRBD1	CASSGPGQGVADTQYF	TGTGCCAGCAGCGGGCCGGGACAGGGAGTTGCAGATACGCAGTATTTT
TRBV18	many	TRBJ1-5	NA	CASSPRQIYQPQHF	TGTGCCAGCTCACCACGCCAGATATATCAGCCCCAGCATTTT
TRBV7-2	few	TRBJ1-4	TRBD1	CASSGQGAGTNEKLFF	TGTGCCAGCAGTGGACAGGGGGCCGGGACTAATGAAAAACTGTTTTTT
TRBV19	many	TRBJ2-5	NA	CASSILGGTDGETQYF	TGTGCCAGTAGTATCTTAGGAGGAACGGATGGGGAGACCCAGTACTTC
TRBV29-1	NA	TRBJ2-1	NA	CSVEQGSYNEQFF	TGCAGCGTGGAACAGGGTTCCTACAATGAGCAGTTCTTC
TRBV11-2	NA	TRBJ1-2	TRBD1	CASSWGQGRETNYGYTF	TGTGCCAGCAGCTGGGGACAGGGTAGGGAGACTAACTATGGCTACACCTTC
TRBV7-6	many	TRBJ2-2	NA	CASSLGNTGELFF	TGTGCCAGCAGCTTGGGGAACACCGGGGAGCTGTTTTTT
TRBV14	many	TRBJ2-3	NA	CASSGGFSPTDTQYF	TGTGCCAGCAGCGGAGGTTTCTCTCCCACAGATACGCAGTATTTT
TRBV13	medium-sized	TRBJ1-2	NA	CASSLGGKYGYGYTF	TGTGCCAGCAGCTTAGGTGGAAAGTACGGCTATGGCTACACCTTC
TRBV25-1	few	TRBJ1-1	NA	CASGPPKGRLTEAFF	TGTGCCAGCGGCCCGCCGAAGGGCAGGTTAACTGAAGCTTTCTTT
TRBV4-2	many	TRBJ1-5	NA	CASSQAGNTNQPQHF	TGTGCCAGCAGCCAAGCCGGTAACACCAACCAGCCCCAGCATTTT
TRBV4-1	few	TRBJ2-1	TRBD2	CASSQDWGSGGPSSYNEQFF	TGCGCCAGCAGCCAAGATTGGGGTAGCGGGGGCCCTAGCTCCTACAATGAGCAGTTCTTC
TRBV5-1	many	TRBJ2-1	NA	CASSLGAEYNEQFF	TGCGCCAGCAGCTTAGGGGCGGAATACAATGAGCAGTTCTTC
TRBV6-5	many	TRBJ1-6	TRBD1	CASSFGDRDDSPLHF	TGTGCCAGCAGTTTTGGGGACAGGGACGATTCACCCCTCCACTTT
TRBV3-1	few	TRBJ2-4	TRBD1	CASSPRQGNMAKNIQYF	TGTGCCAGCAGCCCACGACAGGGTAATATGGCCAAAAACATTCAGTACTTC
TRBV5-1	many	TRBJ2-3	NA	CASSLAARDTQYF	TGCGCCAGCAGCTTGGCGGCTCGAGATACGCAGTATTTT
TRBV5-5	few	TRBJ2-7	TRBD1	CASSLPGQGGSEQYF	TGTGCCAGCAGCTTGCCGGGACAGGGTGGATCTGAGCAGTACTTC
TRBV12-3/TRBV12-4	many	TRBJ2-1	NA	CASSLDPSRLNEQFF	TGTGCCAGCAGCTTGGACCCCTCCCGCTTAAATGAGCAGTTCTTC
TRBV19	few	TRBJ2-1	TRBD2	CASRNSGGPRDTTNEQFF	TGTGCCAGTAGAAATAGCGGGGGGCCGCGGGACACTACTAATGAGCAGTTCTTC
TRBV12-3/TRBV12-4	few	TRBJ1-4	TRBD1	CAPYRDRPTNEKLFF	TGTGCGCCATACCGGGACAGACCAACTAATGAAAAACTGTTTTTT
TRBV5-1	NA	TRBJ2-1	NA	CASSFMAQSSYNEQFF	TGCGCCAGCAGCTTCATGGCCCAAAGCTCCTACAATGAGCAGTTCTTC
TRBV6-2/TRBV6-3	many	TRBJ1-2	TRBD1	CASAGQVFYGYTF	TGTGCCAGCGCGGGACAGGTCTTTTATGGCTACACCTTC
TRBV7-2	many	TRBJ2-7	NA	CASSLSGGNYEQYF	TGTGCCAGCAGCTTAAGCGGAGGGAACTACGAGCAGTACTTC
TRBV30	many	TRBJ1-2	TRBD1	CAWRGQGMDGYTF	TGTGCCTGGAGGGGACAGGGGATGGATGGCTACACCTTC
TRBV10-3	few	TRBJ2-1	TRBD2	CAIRAGTSGGPVYNEQFF	TGTGCCATCAGGGCCGGGACTAGCGGGGGCCCAGTGTACAATGAGCAGTTCTTC
TRBV27	many	TRBJ2-7	NA	CASSPSGATYEQYF	TGTGCCAGCAGTCCTTCAGGGGCAACCTACGAGCAGTACTTC
TRBV4-1	medium-sized	TRBJ2-7	TRBD1	CASSQDGTGIYEQYF	TGCGCCAGCAGCCAAGATGGGACAGGAATCTACGAGCAGTACTTC
TRBV30	many	TRBJ1-3	NA	CAWSLAGASTGNTIYF	TGTGCCTGGAGTTTGGCAGGGGCATCGACTGGAAACACCATATATTTT
TRBV6-6	many	TRBJ2-1	NA	CASSYPSTGKNEQFF	TGTGCCAGCAGTTACCCTTCCACGGGGAAGAATGAGCAGTTCTTC
TRBV10-3	many	TRBJ2-1	NA	CAISAEHNEQFF	TGTGCCATCAGTGCCGAGCACAATGAGCAGTTCTTC
TRBV6-2/TRBV6-3	few	TRBJ2-1	TRBD2	CASSYPRLAGHNEQFF	TGTGCCAGCAGTTATCCAAGACTAGCGGGGCACAATGAGCAGTTCTTC
TRBV7-9	many	TRBJ1-2	NA	CASTSIFGTLNYGYTF	TGTGCCAGCACCTCTATCTTTGGAACCCTTAACTATGGCTACACCTTC
TRBV7-3	many	TRBJ2-5	TRBD2	CASSLMASGGETQYF	TGTGCCAGCAGCTTAATGGCTAGCGGGGGGGAGACCCAGTACTTC
TRBV3-1	many	TRBJ2-3	TRBD2	CASSQVPSGSTDTQYF	TGTGCCAGCAGCCAAGTCCCTAGCGGCAGCACAGATACGCAGTATTTT
TRBV11-2	many	TRBJ2-6	NA	CASMSIRSGANVLTF	TGTGCCAGCATGAGTATCCGCTCTGGGGCCAACGTCCTGACTTTC
TRBV12-3/TRBV12-4	many	TRBJ2-1	TRBD2	CASSSAVERGNNEQFF	TGTGCCAGCAGTTCAGCTGTGGAGCGGGGGAACAATGAGCAGTTCTTC